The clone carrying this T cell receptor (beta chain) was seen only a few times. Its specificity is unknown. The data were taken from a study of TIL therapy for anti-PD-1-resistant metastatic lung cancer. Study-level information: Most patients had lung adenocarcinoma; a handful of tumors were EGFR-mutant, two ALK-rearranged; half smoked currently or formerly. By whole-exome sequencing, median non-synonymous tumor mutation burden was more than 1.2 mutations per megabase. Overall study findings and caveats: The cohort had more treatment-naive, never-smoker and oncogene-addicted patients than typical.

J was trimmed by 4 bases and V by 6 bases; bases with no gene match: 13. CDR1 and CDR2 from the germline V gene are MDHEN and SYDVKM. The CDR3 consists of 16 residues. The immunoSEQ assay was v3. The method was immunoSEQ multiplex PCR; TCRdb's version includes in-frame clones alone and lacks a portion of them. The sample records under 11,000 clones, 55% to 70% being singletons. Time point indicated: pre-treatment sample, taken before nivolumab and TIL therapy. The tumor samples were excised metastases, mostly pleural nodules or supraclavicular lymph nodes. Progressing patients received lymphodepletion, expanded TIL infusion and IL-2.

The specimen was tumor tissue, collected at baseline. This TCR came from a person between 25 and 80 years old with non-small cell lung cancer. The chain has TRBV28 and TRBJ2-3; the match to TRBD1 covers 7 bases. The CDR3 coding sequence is TGTGCCAGCAGCACTACCCCCCACAGGGGCCCAGATACGCAGTATTTT. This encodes CASSTTPHRGPDTQYF.